This T cell receptor (beta chain) was documented in a study of neurological immune-mediated disorders. V was pared by 4 bases and J by 7 bases, with 6 bases of the junction left unmatched. In germline, CDR1 is SGHRS, CDR2 YFSETQ. This CDR3 is built from 14 residues. Noted time point: longitudinal time-point 1 (baseline). One entry per CDR3 protein results from TCRdb running MiXCR on the 5' RACE reads. The table shows fewer than 55,000 distinct CDR3 sequences, with roughly 10% occurring only once. The sample holds many counts of this clonotype. Its antigen is unknown. Study results and limitations: The study found the most TCR clonal expansion in HTLV-1-associated myelopathy and the least in multiple sclerosis, below healthy controls.

This receptor was obtained from a woman in her forties in good health. The specimen was PBMCs. The chain has TRBV5-1 and TRBJ1-2; TRBD1 matches at 11 bases. The CDR3 region is CASSTGQGAGGYTF. The CDR3 DNA reads TGCGCCAGCAGCACCGGACAGGGGGCTGGTGGCTACACCTTC. The variable domain in full, completed from reference TRBV5-1 and TRBJ1-2, reads KAGVTQTPRYLIKTRGQQVTLSCSPISGHRSVSWYQQTPGQGLQFLFEYFSETQRNKGNFPGRFSGRQFSNSRSEMNVSTLELGDSALYLCASSTGQGAGGYTFGSGTRLTVV.